This TCR beta chain was documented in a study of T-cell memory formation after mild COVID-19. TCRdb reprocessed the 5' RACE reads with MiXCR, giving one entry per CDR3 protein. The data contain 450,000 or so distinct CDR3 sequences, about 19% of them seen just once; the ten biggest clones take up about 8.8%. Germline values: CDR1 MDHEN, CDR2 SYDVKM. The CDR3 loop spans 16 amino acids. The V and J ends lost 5 bases and 6 bases, in that order; junction bases with no gene match: 12. This clonotype was observed a few times. Sequencing was performed on PBMCs or a T cell subset sorted from them (not recorded which). The V gene is TRBV28, the J gene TRBJ2-1; TRBD1 matches 8 bases. The origin of this receptor is an adult woman who had mild COVID-19 (a few samples of this study predate the infection). Cell type and time point are not known. As DNA, the CDR3 is TGTGCCAGCAGTCGCCGGCGACAGGGGAGGCCCAATGAGCAGTTCTTC. It encodes CASSRRRQGRPNEQFF. Supplemented by reference TRBV28 and TRBJ2-1, the full variable domain reads DVKVTQSSRYLVKRTGEKVFLECVQDMDHENMFWYRQDPGLGLRLIYFSYDVKMKEKGDIPEGYSVSREKKERFSLILESASTNQTSMYLCASSRRRQGRPNEQFFGPGTRLTVL.